This TCR beta chain was recorded in a study of T cells after yellow fever vaccination. MiXCR, run by TCRdb on the 5' RACE reads, gives a single entry per CDR3 protein. The sample lists some 420,000 distinct CDR3 sequences, around 20% seen once, with around 17% in the top ten. The CDR3 is 14 residues long. Germline values: CDR1 DFQATT, CDR2 SNEGSKA (reference sequence). Trimming shortened V by 2 bases and J by 2 bases, and 11 bases separated the two germline ends. Overall study results and limits: Post-booster repertoires again held most primary-vaccination clones (roughly 96% CD4, 80% to 90% CD8). When the response was secondary, it was weaker but reached its peak faster, day 5 versus 15. Contamination of FACS-sorted repertoires by abundant clonotypes from the bulk population could occur.

Worth noting for this clonotype: Its antigen is as yet unknown.

Sequences were derived from PBMCs, sampled before the yellow fever booster vaccination. This chain links TRBV20-1 with TRBJ2-3; no clear D. This receptor was obtained from a man between 18 and 29 years old who received the YFV17D yellow fever vaccine. CDR3 nucleotides: TGCAGTGCTAGAACTCCTAGTATCACAGATACGCAGTATTTT. It translates to CSARTPSITDTQYF.